This entry lists 7 T cell receptor beta chains sequenced from one sample in a study of blood T cell repertoires in COVID-19. The table came from immunoSEQ multiplex PCR; TCRdb's copy has only in-frame clones and leaves some out. The sample comprises about 140,000 clones, about 83% of which are singletons, and around 1.5% rests with the top ten. The material sequenced was peripheral blood. All receptors come from a human donor in a cohort sampled during active COVID-19.

The gene calls are TRBV5-1 and TRBJ2-7, with 8 bases aligning to TRBD2. Per the germline V gene, CDR1 is SGHRS and CDR2 is YFSETQ. V was pared by 4 bases and J by 2 bases, with 8 bases of the junction left unmatched. This CDR3 has 15 residues. The CDR3 nucleotides are TGCGCCAGCAGCGAGACAGCGGGAGTCACCTACGAGCAGTACTTC. Its translation is CASSETAGVTYEQYF.

This chain links TRBV5-5 with TRBJ2-1; maybe TRBD1 (6 bases). Trimming took off 0 bases at V and 2 bases at J, with 15 bases between the two ends. CDR1 is SGHKS, CDR2 YYEKEE, per germline (reference sequence). The CDR3 extends over 17 amino acids. The CDR3: CASSLEGTGLTYNEQFF. CDR3 DNA sequence: TGTGCCAGCAGCTTGGAGGGCACAGGGTTGACCTACAATGAGCAGTTCTTC. Complete variable domain (other parts from reference TRBV5-5 and TRBJ2-1): DAGVTQSPTHLIKTRGQQVTLRCSPISGHKSVSWYQQVLGQGPQFIFQYYEKEERGRGNFPDRFSARQFPNYSSELNVNALLLGDSALYLCASSLEGTGLTYNEQFFGPGTRLTVL.

J is TRBJ2-7 and V is TRBV7-9; 10 nucleotides agree with TRBD1. V dropped 5 bases and J dropped 3; count of bases not matched to a gene: 1. Germline V CDR1 and CDR2: SEHNR, FQNEAQ (reference sequence). CDR3 length: 13 amino acids. CDR3 sequence: CASSRDRGYEQYF. In DNA, the CDR3 is TGTGCCAGCAGCCGGGACAGGGGCTACGAGCAGTACTTC.

This chain links TRBV7-2 with TRBJ2-2; 14 bases fit TRBD2. The CDR3 spans 16 residues. Germline CDR1 SGHTA, CDR2 FQGNSA. Trimming removed 11 bases from V and 5 bases from J; junction bases left unmatched: 10. CDR3 bases: TGTGCCGTGACGGGACTAGCGGGAGCAGATACCGGGGAGCTGTTTTTT. It specifies CAVTGLAGADTGELFF.

The rearrangement joins TRBV6-5 to TRBJ1-5; D is unclear. This CDR3 region has 13 residues. Trimming pared 8 bases from V and 7 bases from J, leaving 15 bases between. Germline CDR1 MNHEY, CDR2 SVGAGI. CDR3 loop: CASGSGSHQPQHF. CDR3 DNA: TGTGCCAGCGGGTCAGGCTCCCACCAGCCCCAGCATTTT.

V usage is TRBV5-4 and J usage is TRBJ2-2, with TRBD2 identical over 8 bases. Trimming at V came to 6 bases and at J to 1 base, leaving 8 bases not matched to a gene. CDR1 is SGHNT, CDR2 YYREEE, per germline (reference sequence). This CDR3 has 16 residues. CDR3: CASTPFAGGNTGELFF. The CDR3 nucleotides read TGTGCCAGCACCCCTTTTGCGGGAGGGAACACCGGGGAGCTGTTTTTT.

This sequence joins TRBV6-1 and TRBJ2-3; 8 positions agree with TRBD2. Germline values: CDR1 MNHNS, CDR2 SASEGT. V was clipped by 2 bases and J by 3 bases; unmatched bases: 4. The CDR3 has 15 amino acids. CDR3 sequence: CASSERERETDTQYF. CDR3 DNA: TGTGCCAGCAGTGAAAGGGAGCGGGAGACAGATACGCAGTATTTT.